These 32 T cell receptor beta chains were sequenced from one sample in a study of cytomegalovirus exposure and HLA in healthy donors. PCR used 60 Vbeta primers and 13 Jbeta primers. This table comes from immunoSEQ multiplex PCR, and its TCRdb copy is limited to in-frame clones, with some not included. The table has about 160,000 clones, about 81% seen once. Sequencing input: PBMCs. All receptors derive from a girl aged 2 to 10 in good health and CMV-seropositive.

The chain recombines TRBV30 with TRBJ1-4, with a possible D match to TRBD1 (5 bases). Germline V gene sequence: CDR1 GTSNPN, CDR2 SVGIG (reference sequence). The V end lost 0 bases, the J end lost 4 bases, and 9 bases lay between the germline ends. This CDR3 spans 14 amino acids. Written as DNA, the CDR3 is TGTGCCTGGAGTGTAGGGACTAATAATGAAAAACTGTTTTTT. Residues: CAWSVGTNNEKLFF.

The CDR3: CASRRTSGLLVDTDTQYF. The CDR3 coding sequence is TGCGCCAGCAGGCGGACTAGCGGCCTACTCGTCGACACAGATACGCAGTATTTT. V is TRBV5-1 and J is TRBJ2-3, with 10 bases lining up with TRBD2. V was pared by 5 bases and J by 2 bases, with 14 bases of the junction left unmatched. This CDR3 comprises 18 residues. The V gene's germline CDR1 is SGHRS and CDR2 YFSETQ.

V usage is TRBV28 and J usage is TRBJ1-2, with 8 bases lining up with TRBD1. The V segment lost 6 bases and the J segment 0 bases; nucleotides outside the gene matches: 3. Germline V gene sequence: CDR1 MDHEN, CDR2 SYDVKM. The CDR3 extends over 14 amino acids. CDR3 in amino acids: CASRRTGSNYGYTF. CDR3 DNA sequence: TGTGCCAGCAGGAGGACAGGGTCTAACTATGGCTACACCTTC.

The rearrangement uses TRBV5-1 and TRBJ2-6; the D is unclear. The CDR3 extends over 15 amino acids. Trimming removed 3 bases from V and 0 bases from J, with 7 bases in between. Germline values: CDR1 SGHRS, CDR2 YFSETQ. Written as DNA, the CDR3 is TGCGCCAGCAGCTCACTGCCCTCTGGGGCCAACGTCCTGACTTTC. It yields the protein CASSSLPSGANVLTF.

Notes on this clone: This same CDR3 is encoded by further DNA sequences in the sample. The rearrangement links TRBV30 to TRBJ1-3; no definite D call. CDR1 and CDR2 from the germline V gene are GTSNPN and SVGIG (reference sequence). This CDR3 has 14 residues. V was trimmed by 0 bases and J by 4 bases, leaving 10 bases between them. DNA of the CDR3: TGTGCCTGGAGTGTTCGGGGTTCCGGAAACACCATATATTTT. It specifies CAWSVRGSGNTIYF.

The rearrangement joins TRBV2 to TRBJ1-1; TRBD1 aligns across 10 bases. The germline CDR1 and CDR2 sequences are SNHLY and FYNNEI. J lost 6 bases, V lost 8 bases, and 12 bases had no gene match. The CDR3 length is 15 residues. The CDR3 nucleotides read TGTGCCAGCCGACAGGGGGCAACCCTAGACGCTGAAGCTTTCTTT. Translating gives CASRQGATLDAEAFF.

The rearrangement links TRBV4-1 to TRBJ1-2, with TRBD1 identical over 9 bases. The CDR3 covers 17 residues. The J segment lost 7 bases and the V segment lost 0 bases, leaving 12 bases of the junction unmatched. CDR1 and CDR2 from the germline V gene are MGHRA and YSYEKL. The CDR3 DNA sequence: TGCGCCAGCAGCCAAGATACGTTAGGGACAGGGTTTGGTGGCTACACCTTC. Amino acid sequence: CASSQDTLGTGFGGYTF.

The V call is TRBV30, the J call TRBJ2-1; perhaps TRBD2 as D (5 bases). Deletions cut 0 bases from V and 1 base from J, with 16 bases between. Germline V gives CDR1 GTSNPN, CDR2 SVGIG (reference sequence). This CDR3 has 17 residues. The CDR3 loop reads CAWSVERLTQSYNEQFF. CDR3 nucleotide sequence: TGTGCCTGGAGTGTAGAAAGACTAACCCAGTCCTACAATGAGCAGTTCTTC.

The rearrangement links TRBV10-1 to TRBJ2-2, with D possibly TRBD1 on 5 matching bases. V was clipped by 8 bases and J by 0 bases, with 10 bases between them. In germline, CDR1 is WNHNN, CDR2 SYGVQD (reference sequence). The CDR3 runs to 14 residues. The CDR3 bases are TGCGCCAGCGGGGCGTCGGCGAACACCGGGGAGCTGTTTTTT. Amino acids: CASGASANTGELFF.

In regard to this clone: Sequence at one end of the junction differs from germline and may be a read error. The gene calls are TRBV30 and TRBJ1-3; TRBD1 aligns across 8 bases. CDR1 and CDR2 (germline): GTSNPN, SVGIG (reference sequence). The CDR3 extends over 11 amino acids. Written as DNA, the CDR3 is TGTGCCTGGAGTGTACGGGACAGGACCGATTTT. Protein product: CAWSVRDRTDF.

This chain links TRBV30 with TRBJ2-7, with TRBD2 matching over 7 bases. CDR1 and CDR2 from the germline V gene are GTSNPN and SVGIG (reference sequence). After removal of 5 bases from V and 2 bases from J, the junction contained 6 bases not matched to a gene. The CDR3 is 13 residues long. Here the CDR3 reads CAWGRDWAYEQYF. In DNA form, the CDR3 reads TGTGCCTGGGGGAGGGACTGGGCCTACGAGCAGTACTTC.

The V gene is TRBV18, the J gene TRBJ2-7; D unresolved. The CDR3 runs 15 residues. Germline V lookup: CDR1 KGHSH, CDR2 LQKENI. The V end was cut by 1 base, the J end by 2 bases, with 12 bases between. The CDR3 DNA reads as TGTGCCAGCTCACCACGAGTATCCGGAGCCTACGAGCAGTACTTC. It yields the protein CASSPRVSGAYEQYF.

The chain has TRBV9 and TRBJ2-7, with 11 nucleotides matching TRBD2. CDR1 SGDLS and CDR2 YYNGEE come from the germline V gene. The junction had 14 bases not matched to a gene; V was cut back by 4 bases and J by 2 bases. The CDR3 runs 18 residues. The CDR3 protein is CASSPRRSGRARAYEQYF. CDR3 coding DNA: TGTGCCAGCAGCCCAAGACGTAGCGGGAGGGCGAGGGCCTACGAGCAGTACTTC.

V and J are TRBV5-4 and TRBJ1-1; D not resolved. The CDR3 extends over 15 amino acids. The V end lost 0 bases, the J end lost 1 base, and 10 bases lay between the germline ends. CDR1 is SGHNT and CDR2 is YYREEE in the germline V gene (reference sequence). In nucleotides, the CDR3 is TGTGCCAGCAGCTTGGACGGCCGGGGGAACACTGAAGCTTTCTTT. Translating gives CASSLDGRGNTEAFF.

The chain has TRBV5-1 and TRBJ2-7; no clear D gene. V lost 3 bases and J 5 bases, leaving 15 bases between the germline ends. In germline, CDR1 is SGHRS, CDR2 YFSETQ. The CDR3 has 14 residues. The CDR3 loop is CASSSLLQAHEQYF. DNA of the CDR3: TGCGCCAGCAGCTCGCTATTGCAGGCCCACGAGCAGTACTTC.

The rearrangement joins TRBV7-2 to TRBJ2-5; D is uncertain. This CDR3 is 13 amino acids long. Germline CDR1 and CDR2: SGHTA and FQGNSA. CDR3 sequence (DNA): TGTGTCACGGCCAGGTCCCCACAAGAGACCCAGTACTTC. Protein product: CVTARSPQETQYF. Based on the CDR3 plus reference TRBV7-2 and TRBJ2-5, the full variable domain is GAGVSQSPSNKVTEKGKDVELRCDPISGHTALYWYRQSLGQGLEFLIYFQGNSAPDKSGLPSDRFSAERTGGSVSTLTIQRTQQEDSAVYLCVTARSPQETQYFGPGTRLLVL.

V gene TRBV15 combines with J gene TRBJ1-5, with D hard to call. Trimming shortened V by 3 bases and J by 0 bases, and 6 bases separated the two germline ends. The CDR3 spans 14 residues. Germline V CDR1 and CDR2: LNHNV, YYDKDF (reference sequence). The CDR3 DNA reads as TGTGCCACCAGCAGGTACGGTAGCAATCAGCCCCAGCATTTT. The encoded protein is CATSRYGSNQPQHF.

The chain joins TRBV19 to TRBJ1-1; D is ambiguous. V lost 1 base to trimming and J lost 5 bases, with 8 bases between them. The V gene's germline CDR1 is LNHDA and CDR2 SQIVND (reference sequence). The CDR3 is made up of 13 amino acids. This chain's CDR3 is CASSIGRETEAFF. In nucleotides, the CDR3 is TGTGCCAGTAGTATAGGGAGGGAGACTGAAGCTTTCTTT. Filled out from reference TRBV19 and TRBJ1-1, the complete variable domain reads DGGITQSPKYLFRKEGQNVTLSCEQNLNHDAMYWYRQDPGQGLRLIYYSQIVNDFQKGDIAEGYSVSREKKESFPLTVTSAQKNPTAFYLCASSIGRETEAFFGQGTRLTVV.

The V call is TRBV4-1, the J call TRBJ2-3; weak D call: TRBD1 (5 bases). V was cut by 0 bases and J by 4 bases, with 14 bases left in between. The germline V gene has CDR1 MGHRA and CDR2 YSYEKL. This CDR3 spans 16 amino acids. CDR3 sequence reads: CASSQEVGSGSDTQYF. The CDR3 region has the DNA TGCGCCAGCAGCCAAGAGGTAGGGTCAGGGTCAGATACGCAGTATTTT.

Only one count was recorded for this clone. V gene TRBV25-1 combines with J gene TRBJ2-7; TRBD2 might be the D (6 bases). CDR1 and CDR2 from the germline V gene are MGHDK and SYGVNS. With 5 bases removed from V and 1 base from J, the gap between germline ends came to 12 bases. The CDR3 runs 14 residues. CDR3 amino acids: CASSNWGVSYEQYF. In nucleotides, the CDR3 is TGTGCCAGCAGTAACTGGGGGGTATCCTACGAGCAGTACTTC.

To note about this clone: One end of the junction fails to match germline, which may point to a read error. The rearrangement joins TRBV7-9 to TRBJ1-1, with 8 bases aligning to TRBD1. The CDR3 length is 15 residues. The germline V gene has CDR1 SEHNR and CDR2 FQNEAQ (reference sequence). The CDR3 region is CSSSLDGRGRTEAFF. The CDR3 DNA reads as TGTTCCAGCAGCTTAGACGGCAGGGGGCGGACTGAAGCTTTCTTT.

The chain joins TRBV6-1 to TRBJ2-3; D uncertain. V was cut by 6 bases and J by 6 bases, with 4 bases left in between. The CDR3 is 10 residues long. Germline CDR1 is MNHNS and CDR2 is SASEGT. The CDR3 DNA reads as TGTGCCAGCAGGGGCGATACGCAGTATTTT. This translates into CASRGDTQYF.

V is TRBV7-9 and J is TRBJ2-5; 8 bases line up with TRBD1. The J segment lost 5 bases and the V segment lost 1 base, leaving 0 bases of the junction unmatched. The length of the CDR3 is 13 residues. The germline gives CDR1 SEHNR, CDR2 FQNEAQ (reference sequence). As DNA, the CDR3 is TGTGCCAGCAGCTTAGGGGACAGGGAGACCCAGTACTTC. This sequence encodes CASSLGDRETQYF.

CDR3 nucleotide sequence: TGTGCCAGCAGCTTAAAGCGGGTCTCCTACGAGCAGTACTTC. It is translated as CASSLKRVSYEQYF. This chain connects TRBV13 to TRBJ2-7; perhaps TRBD2 as D (6 bases). V was shortened by 2 bases and J by 0 bases, with 8 bases between the two germline ends. The V gene's germline CDR1 is PRHDT and CDR2 FYEKMQ (reference sequence). This CDR3 contains 14 residues.

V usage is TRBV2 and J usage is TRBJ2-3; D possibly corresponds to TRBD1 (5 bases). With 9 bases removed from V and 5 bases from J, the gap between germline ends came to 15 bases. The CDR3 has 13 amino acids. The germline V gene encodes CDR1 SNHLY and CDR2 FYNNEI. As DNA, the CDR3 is TGTGCCAGTGACAGCTTCACAGGAGATACGCAGTATTTT. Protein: CASDSFTGDTQYF.

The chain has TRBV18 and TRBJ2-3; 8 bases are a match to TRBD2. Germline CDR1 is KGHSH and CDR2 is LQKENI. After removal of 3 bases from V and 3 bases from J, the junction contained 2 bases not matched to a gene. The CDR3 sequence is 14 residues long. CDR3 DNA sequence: TGTGCCAGCTCACCGGCTAGCGGGACAGATACGCAGTATTTT. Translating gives CASSPASGTDTQYF.

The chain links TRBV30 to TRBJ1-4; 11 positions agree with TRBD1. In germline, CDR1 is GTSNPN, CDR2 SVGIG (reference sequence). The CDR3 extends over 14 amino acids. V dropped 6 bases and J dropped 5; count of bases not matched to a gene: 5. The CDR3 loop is CACGQGASNEKLFF. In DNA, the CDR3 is TGTGCCTGCGGACAGGGGGCTTCAAATGAAAAACTGTTTTTT.

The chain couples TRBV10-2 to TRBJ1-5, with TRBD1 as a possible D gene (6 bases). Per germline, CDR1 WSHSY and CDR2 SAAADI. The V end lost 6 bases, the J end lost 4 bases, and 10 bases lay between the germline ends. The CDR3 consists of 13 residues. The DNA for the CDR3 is TGCGCCAGCAGCAATACAGGGAATCAGCCCCAGCATTTT. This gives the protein CASSNTGNQPQHF.

The CDR3 coding sequence is TGTGCCACCAGGTCGACAGGGTCGGGGGATACGCAGTATTTT. Amino acids: CATRSTGSGDTQYF. This sequence joins TRBV15 and TRBJ2-3; 7 bases agree with TRBD1. The V segment lost 6 bases and the J segment 6 bases; nucleotides outside the gene matches: 9. Germline CDR1 LNHNV, CDR2 YYDKDF (reference sequence). CDR3 length equals 14 residues.

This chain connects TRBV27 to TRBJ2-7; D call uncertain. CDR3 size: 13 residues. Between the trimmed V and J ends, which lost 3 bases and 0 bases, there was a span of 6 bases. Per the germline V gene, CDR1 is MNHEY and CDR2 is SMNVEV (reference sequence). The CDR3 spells CASSFAGSYEQYF. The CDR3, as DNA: TGTGCCAGCAGTTTCGCAGGCTCCTACGAGCAGTACTTC.

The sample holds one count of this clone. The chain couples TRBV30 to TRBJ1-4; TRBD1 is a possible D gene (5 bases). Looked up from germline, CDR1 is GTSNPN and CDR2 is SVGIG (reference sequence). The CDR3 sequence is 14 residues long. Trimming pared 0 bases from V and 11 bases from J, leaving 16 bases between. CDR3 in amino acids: CAWSVLGRGGKLFF. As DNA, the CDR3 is TGTGCCTGGAGTGTACTGGGTAGGGGAGGCAAACTGTTTTTT.

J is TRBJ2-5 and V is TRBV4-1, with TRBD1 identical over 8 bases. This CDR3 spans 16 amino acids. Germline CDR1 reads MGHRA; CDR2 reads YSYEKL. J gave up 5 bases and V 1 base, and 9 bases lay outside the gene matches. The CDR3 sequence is CASSQGVRGLGETQYF. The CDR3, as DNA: TGCGCCAGCAGCCAAGGCGTCAGGGGGCTAGGGGAGACCCAGTACTTC.